This is a list of T cell receptor beta chains from one sample in a study of T-cell reconstitution after alpha-beta-depleted transplantation in children. TCRdb independently ran MiXCR on the PCR reads; one entry per CDR3 protein. The sample consists of about 58,000 distinct CDR3 sequences, approximately 43% of them appearing once. The input for sequencing was PBMCs, mostly from graft donor cells, taken 360 days after TCRalphabeta/CD19-depleted stem cell transplant. These receptors were obtained from a male patient younger than 18 who had a stem cell transplant for acute lymphoblastic leukemia, so the T cells may come from the graft donor. Both conserved end residues are part of each CDR3. A D gene is named only where the DNA matches it firmly. Some rows have no size entry. The others give once, few or many, or a class for an expanded clone.

cdr3_nt cdr3_aa clone_size d_call j_call v_call
TGTGCCAGCAGCTCTCTTAGGGGGCAGCCCGTTGAAGCTTTCTTT CASSSLRGQPVEAFF few TRBD1 TRBJ1-1 TRBV12-3/TRBV12-4
TGTGCCAGCAGTTCCTGGGACAGGGGAGACAATACGCAGTATTTT CASSSWDRGDNTQYF - TRBD1 TRBJ2-3 TRBV12-3/TRBV12-4
TGTGCCAGCAGCTTCGGGGTGACAGGGGCCAACGTCCTGACTTTC CASSFGVTGANVLTF - - TRBJ2-6 TRBV11-1
TGTGCCAGCAGTTACCTGGCGGGAGTCGAGCAGTACTTC CASSYLAGVEQYF few TRBD2 TRBJ2-7 TRBV28
TGTGCCAGCAGCCCGGATTTGTACCAAGAGACCCAGTACTTC CASSPDLYQETQYF many - TRBJ2-5 TRBV7-9
TGTGCCAGCAGTGGTTACAGGGGAGGAGGGTACCACGAGCAGTACTTC CASSGYRGGGYHEQYF - - TRBJ2-7 TRBV2
TGCGCCAGCAGCCAAGGGGGGGCCGCGTTATATGAGCAGTTCTTC CASSQGGAALYEQFF - - TRBJ2-1 TRBV4-3
TGTGCCATAAAGGGGCGGGAGTCCTACGAGCAGTACTTC CAIKGRESYEQYF - TRBD2 TRBJ2-7 TRBV10-3
TGTGCCAGCAGTTCCACAGGGCTCCGCTCCTACGAGCAGTACTTC CASSSTGLRSYEQYF - - TRBJ2-7 TRBV7-9
TGCGCCAGCAGAGTTAGCGGGACTAGCGGGGGTAGCACAGATACGCAGTATTTT CASRVSGTSGGSTDTQYF - TRBD2 TRBJ2-3 TRBV10-2
TGCAGCGTGGGAGAAGGGAGAACCGCCTCCTTCTTC CSVGEGRTASFF few - TRBJ2-1 TRBV29-1
TGCAGCGTTAGCCAGGGGGGATGGAGTGGTTCCTACGAGCAGTACTTC CSVSQGGWSGSYEQYF - - TRBJ2-7 TRBV29-1
TGTGCCAGCAGCTTAATGGGACTAGGGAACAATGAGCAGTTCTTC CASSLMGLGNNEQFF - TRBD2 TRBJ2-1 TRBV7-3
TGTGCCAGCGGCAGCATACAATGGGGGCTGGATACGCAGTATTTT CASGSIQWGLDTQYF once - TRBJ2-3 TRBV27
TGTGCCAGCAGCCAAGATACCCCGGGGCGTCAGCCCCAGCATTTT CASSQDTPGRQPQHF - - TRBJ1-5 TRBV4-2
TGTGCCAGCAGCGTAGCTACAGGGGGCGTCTACAATGAGCAGTTCTTC CASSVATGGVYNEQFF - TRBD1 TRBJ2-1 TRBV9
TGTGCCAGCAGCTTAGTAGCGGGAGGGGCCAAAAACATTCAGTACTTC CASSLVAGGAKNIQYF few TRBD2 TRBJ2-4 TRBV7-2
TGTGCCAGCGAGGGGACTAGCGGGAGGTACCACGAGCAGTACTTC CASEGTSGRYHEQYF - TRBD2 TRBJ2-7 TRBV28
TGCAGTGCTAACCCCAGCCTCGCAACTAATGAAAAACTGTTTTTT CSANPSLATNEKLFF - - TRBJ1-4 TRBV20-1
TGTGCCAGCAGTGGAATATTTGGCGATGAGCAGTTCTTC CASSGIFGDEQFF few - TRBJ2-1 TRBV6-2/TRBV6-3
TGTGCCAGCAGCCGCGAGGCACTCTTACAGTTCTTC CASSREALLQFF - - TRBJ2-1 TRBV11-2
TGTGCCAGCACCTTTAAGACGGGGATCGGAGCTTTCTTT CASTFKTGIGAFF - - TRBJ1-1 TRBV6-6
TGCGCCAGCAGGCGCAGGCTAGAGGGGTTATCTGAAGCTTTCTTT CASRRRLEGLSEAFF - - TRBJ1-1 TRBV4-1
TGCAGCGTTGGGGTCGGAACGAACACCGGGGAGCTGTTTTTT CSVGVGTNTGELFF - - TRBJ2-2 TRBV29-1
TGTGCCAGCACCCCGGACGGTACGTTAGACGAGCAGTACTTC CASTPDGTLDEQYF few - TRBJ2-7 TRBV7-8
TGTGCCAGCACTAGCACAGATACGCAGTATTTT CASTSTDTQYF - - TRBJ2-3 TRBV27
TGTGCCAGCAGCTCGTTCCCCGGCCTAGCGGTGACCCGCTCCTACAATGAGCAGTTCTTC CASSSFPGLAVTRSYNEQFF - TRBD2 TRBJ2-1 TRBV7-3
TGTGCCAGCAGCTTATACGTGGGAGCCAAAAACATTCAGTACTTC CASSLYVGAKNIQYF - - TRBJ2-4 TRBV7-3
TGTGCCAGCACCCAGACAGGGGGCTTCAATCAGCCCCAGCATTTT CASTQTGGFNQPQHF few TRBD1 TRBJ1-5 TRBV6-2/TRBV6-3
TGTGCCAGCAGCGTAGTAGGACAGGGGTATACTGAAGCTTTCTTT CASSVVGQGYTEAFF - TRBD1 TRBJ1-1 TRBV9
TGTGCCAGCAGCTTAGCCTGGACCCTTGCCTCTGGAAACACCATATATTTT CASSLAWTLASGNTIYF - - TRBJ1-3 TRBV7-2
TGTGCCAGCAGTTACCGGGCAGGGGGAAACACTGAAGCTTTCTTT CASSYRAGGNTEAFF - TRBD1 TRBJ1-1 TRBV6-5
TGCAGCGGTGGGCGTCCCTTCAGTTCCTACAATGAGCAGTTCTTC CSGGRPFSSYNEQFF - - TRBJ2-1 TRBV29-1
TGCGCCAGCAGCTTGGCCCTCGGGGTAGCGGACAATGAGCAGTTCTTC CASSLALGVADNEQFF - - TRBJ2-1 TRBV5-1
TGTGCCAGCAGTTTCGGACAGCCCCAGCATTTT CASSFGQPQHF - - TRBJ1-5 TRBV12-3/TRBV12-4
TGTGCCAGCAGCGTAGGGCGGCTGGATACGCAGTATTTT CASSVGRLDTQYF once - TRBJ2-3 TRBV9
TGTGCCAGCAGCTTAGAGGACCTCGATGGAGCTTTCTTT CASSLEDLDGAFF - - TRBJ1-1 TRBV7-9